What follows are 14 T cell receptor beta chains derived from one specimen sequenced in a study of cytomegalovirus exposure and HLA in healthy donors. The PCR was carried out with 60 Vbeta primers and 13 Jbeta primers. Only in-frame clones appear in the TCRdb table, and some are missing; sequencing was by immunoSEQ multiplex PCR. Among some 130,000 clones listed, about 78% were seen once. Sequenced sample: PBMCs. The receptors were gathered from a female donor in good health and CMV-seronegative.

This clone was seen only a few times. Here the CDR3 reads CAISQGRSNQPQHF. In nucleotides, the CDR3 is TGTGCCATCAGTCAGGGCAGAAGCAATCAGCCCCAGCATTTT. The rearrangement joins TRBV10-3 to TRBJ1-5; D possibly corresponds to TRBD1 (5 bases). The CDR3 has 14 amino acids. In germline, CDR1 is ENHRY, CDR2 SYGVKD. V lost 5 bases and J lost 1, with 9 bases in between.

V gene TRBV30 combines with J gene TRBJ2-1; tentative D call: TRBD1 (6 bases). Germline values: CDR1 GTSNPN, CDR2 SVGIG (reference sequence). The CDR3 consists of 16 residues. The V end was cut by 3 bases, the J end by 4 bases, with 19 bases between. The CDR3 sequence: CAWSLNRDILYNEQFF. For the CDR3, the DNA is TGTGCCTGGAGCCTCAACCGGGACATCCTTTACAATGAGCAGTTCTTC.

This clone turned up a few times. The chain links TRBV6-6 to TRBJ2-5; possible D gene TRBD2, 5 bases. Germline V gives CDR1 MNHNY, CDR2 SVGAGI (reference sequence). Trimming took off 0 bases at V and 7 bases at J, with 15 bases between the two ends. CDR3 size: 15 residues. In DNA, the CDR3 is TGTGCCAGCAGTTACTCGACGGAGGTTCGGGGGACCCAGTACTTC. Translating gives CASSYSTEVRGTQYF.

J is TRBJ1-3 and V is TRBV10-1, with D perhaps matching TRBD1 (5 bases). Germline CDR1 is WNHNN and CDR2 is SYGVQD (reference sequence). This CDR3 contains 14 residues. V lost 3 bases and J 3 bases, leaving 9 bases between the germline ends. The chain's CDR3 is CASSEKGCGNTIYF. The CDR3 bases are TGCGCCAGCAGTGAAAAGGGGTGTGGAAACACCATATATTTT.

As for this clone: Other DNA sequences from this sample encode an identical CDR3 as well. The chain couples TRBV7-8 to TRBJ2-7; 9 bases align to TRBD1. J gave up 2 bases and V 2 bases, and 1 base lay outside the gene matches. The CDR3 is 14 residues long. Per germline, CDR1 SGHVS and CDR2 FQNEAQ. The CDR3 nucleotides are TGTGCCAGCAGCTTAAGGGACAGGGCCTACGAGCAGTACTTC. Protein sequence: CASSLRDRAYEQYF.

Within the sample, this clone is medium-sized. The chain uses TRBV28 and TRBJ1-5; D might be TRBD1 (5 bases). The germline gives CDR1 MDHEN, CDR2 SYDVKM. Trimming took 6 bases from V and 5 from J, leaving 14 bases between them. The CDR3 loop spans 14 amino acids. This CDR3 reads CASRWEGGDQPQHF. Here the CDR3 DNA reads TGTGCCAGCAGATGGGAAGGAGGGGATCAGCCCCAGCATTTT.

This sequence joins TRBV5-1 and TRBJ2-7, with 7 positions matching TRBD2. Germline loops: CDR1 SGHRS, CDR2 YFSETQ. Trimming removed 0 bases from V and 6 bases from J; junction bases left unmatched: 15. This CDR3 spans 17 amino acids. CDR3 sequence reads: CASSLDRRGRLGGEQYF. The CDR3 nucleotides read TGCGCCAGCAGCTTGGATCGTCGCGGGAGACTTGGGGGCGAGCAGTACTTC.

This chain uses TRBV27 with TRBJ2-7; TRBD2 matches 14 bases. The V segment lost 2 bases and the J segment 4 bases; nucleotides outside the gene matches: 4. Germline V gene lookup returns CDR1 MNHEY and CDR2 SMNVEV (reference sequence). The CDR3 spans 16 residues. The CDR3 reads CASSLRTSGRIYEQYF. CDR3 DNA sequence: TGTGCCAGCAGTTTACGGACTAGCGGGAGGATATACGAGCAGTACTTC.

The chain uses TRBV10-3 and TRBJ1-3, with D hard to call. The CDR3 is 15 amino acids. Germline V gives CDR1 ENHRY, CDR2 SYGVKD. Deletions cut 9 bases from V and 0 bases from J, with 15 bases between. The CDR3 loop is CAMSGQRSSGNTIYF. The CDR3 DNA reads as TGTGCCATGTCCGGGCAGCGGAGCTCTGGAAACACCATATATTTT.

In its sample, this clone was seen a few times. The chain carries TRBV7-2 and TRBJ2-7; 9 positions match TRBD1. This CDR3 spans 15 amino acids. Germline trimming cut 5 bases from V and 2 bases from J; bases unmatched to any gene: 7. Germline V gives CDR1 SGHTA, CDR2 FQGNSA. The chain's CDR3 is CASSPSGTGTYEQYF. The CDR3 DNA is TGTGCCAGCAGCCCGTCAGGGACAGGGACCTACGAGCAGTACTTC.

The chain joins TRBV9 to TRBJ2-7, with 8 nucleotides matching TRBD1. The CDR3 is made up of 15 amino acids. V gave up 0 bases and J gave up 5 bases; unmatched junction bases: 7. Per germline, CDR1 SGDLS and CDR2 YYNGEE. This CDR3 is CASSVASGGWDEQYF. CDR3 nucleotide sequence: TGTGCCAGCAGCGTAGCTTCAGGGGGCTGGGACGAGCAGTACTTC.

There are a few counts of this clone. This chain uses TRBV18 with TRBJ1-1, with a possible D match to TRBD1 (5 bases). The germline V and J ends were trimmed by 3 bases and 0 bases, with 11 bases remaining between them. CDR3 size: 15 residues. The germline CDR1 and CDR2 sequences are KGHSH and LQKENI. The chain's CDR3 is CASSPPAGVNTEAFF. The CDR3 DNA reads TGTGCCAGCTCACCCCCTGCGGGGGTGAACACTGAAGCTTTCTTT.

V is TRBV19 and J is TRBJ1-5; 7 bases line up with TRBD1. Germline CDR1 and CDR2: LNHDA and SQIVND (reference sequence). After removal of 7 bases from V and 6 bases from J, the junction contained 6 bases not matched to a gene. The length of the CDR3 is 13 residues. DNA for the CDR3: TGTGCCAGTACCCCGACAGGGAGTCAGCCCCAGCATTTT. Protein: CASTPTGSQPQHF.

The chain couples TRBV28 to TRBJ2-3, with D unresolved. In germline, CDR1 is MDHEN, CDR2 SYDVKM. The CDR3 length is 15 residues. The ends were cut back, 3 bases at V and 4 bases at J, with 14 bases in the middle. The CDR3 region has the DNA TGTGCCAGCAGTTTCTGGCTTGAACACGCAGATACGCAGTATTTT. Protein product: CASSFWLEHADTQYF.